The 25 T cell receptor beta chains below were found in one sample sequenced in a study of blood T cell repertoires in COVID-19. Here immunoSEQ multiplex PCR was the method, and the copy in TCRdb shows in-frame clones only, minus some. The data show about 44,000 clones, around 90% seen once. Sequencing input: peripheral blood. These receptors all come from a woman aged 80 or over in a cohort sampled during active or convalescent COVID-19.

This chain uses TRBV19 with TRBJ2-7; the D gene is possibly TRBD2 (5 bases). The CDR3 extends over 13 amino acids. The germline V gene encodes CDR1 LNHDA and CDR2 SQIVND (reference sequence). With 3 bases removed from V and 7 bases from J, the gap between germline ends came to 13 bases. In DNA form, the CDR3 reads TGTGCCAGTAGTATTCTGCTCCGGGGTGAGCAGTACTTC. It yields the protein CASSILLRGEQYF.

The chain joins TRBV18 to TRBJ1-1; D remains unclear. CDR3 length: 14 amino acids. In germline, CDR1 is KGHSH, CDR2 LQKENI. V was clipped by 3 bases and J by 5 bases, with 13 bases between them. CDR3 sequence: CASSPITLMTEAFF. The CDR3 region has the DNA TGTGCCAGCTCACCTATTACACTAATGACTGAAGCTTTCTTT.

The chain links TRBV7-8 to TRBJ2-3; 9 positions match TRBD2. The CDR3 extends over 16 amino acids. The V and J ends lost 6 bases and 1 base, in that order; junction bases with no gene match: 8. Germline CDR1 reads SGHVS; CDR2 reads FQNEAQ. CDR3 in DNA: TGTGCCAGCAGGGAAACGAGGACTAGCGGCACAGATACGCAGTATTTT. This translates into CASRETRTSGTDTQYF.

This clone was seen more than once but under ten times. This chain links TRBV10-1 with TRBJ1-2; D is undetermined. The CDR3 is 13 amino acids. CDR1 and CDR2 from the germline V gene are WNHNN and SYGVQD (reference sequence). V was pared by 3 bases and J by 5 bases, with 10 bases between. CDR3 sequence: CASSESGSYGYTF. CDR3 in DNA: TGCGCCAGCAGTGAAAGTGGCAGTTATGGCTACACCTTC.

The V gene is TRBV10-3, the J gene TRBJ1-1; possibly TRBD1 for D (6 bases). Germline V lookup: CDR1 ENHRY, CDR2 SYGVKD. V was trimmed by 4 bases and J by 1 base, leaving 10 bases between them. The CDR3 sequence is 14 residues long. The CDR3 DNA reads as TGTGCCATCAGTGTTGGGACATCGAACACTGAAGCTTTCTTT. Translating it yields CAISVGTSNTEAFF.

This chain connects TRBV5-5 to TRBJ1-5; 9 bases match TRBD1. CDR3 length: 15 residues. CDR1 is SGHKS and CDR2 is YYEKEE in the germline V gene (reference sequence). After removal of 4 bases from V and 6 bases from J, the junction contained 8 bases not matched to a gene. Here the CDR3 reads CASSKTGGESQPQHF. The DNA for the CDR3 is TGTGCCAGCAGCAAGACAGGGGGGGAAAGTCAGCCCCAGCATTTT.

The V call is TRBV10-2, the J call TRBJ2-7; TRBD1 matches at 7 bases. This CDR3 has 12 residues. Germline V CDR1 and CDR2: WSHSY, SAAADI. Trimming at V came to 2 bases and at J to 6 bases, leaving 1 base not matched to a gene. Here the CDR3 DNA reads TGCGCCAGCAGTGAGGACAGGGCCGAGCAGTACTTC. Amino acid sequence: CASSEDRAEQYF.

The J gene is TRBJ2-4, the V gene TRBV5-1; weak D call: TRBD2 (6 bases). The CDR3 has 14 residues. Trimming left V 4 bases short and J 2 bases short, with 10 bases between. CDR1 is SGHRS, CDR2 YFSETQ, per germline. The CDR3 sequence is CASSLLASKNIQYF. CDR3 DNA: TGCGCCAGCAGCCTCCTAGCGTCCAAAAACATTCAGTACTTC.

V is TRBV20-1 and J is TRBJ2-3; 13 nucleotides align to TRBD2. V shed 3 bases and J 3 bases; nucleotides not matched to a gene: 3. Germline CDR1 and CDR2: DFQATT and SNEGSKA (reference sequence). The CDR3 loop spans 15 amino acids. The CDR3 nucleotides are TGCAGTGCTAGTATACTAGCGGGGGGGACAGATACGCAGTATTTT. Protein sequence: CSASILAGGTDTQYF.

V is TRBV11-3 and J is TRBJ2-3, with 16 nucleotides matching TRBD2. V trimming: 3 bases; J trimming: 5 bases; junction bases outside the gene matches: 2. Looked up from germline, CDR1 is SGHNT and CDR2 is YENEEA. The CDR3 sequence is 16 residues long. CDR3 region: CASSLGLAGGGDTQYF. The CDR3 DNA follows: TGTGCCAGCAGCTTGGGACTAGCGGGAGGGGGAGATACGCAGTATTTT. Based on the CDR3 plus reference TRBV11-3 and TRBJ2-3, the full variable domain is EAGVVQSPRYKIIEKKQPVAFWCNPISGHNTLYWYLQNLGQGPELLIRYENEEAVDDSQLPKDRFSAERLKGVDSTLKIQPAELGDSAVYLCASSLGLAGGGDTQYFGPGTRLTVL.

This chain uses TRBV11-3 with TRBJ1-2; D gene unclear. The CDR3 extends over 12 amino acids. V lost 1 base to trimming and J lost 7 bases, with 7 bases between them. Germline loops: CDR1 SGHNT, CDR2 YENEEA. Here the CDR3 DNA reads TGTGCCAGCAGCTTAGGGGAGGGTGGCTACACCTTC. It yields the protein CASSLGEGGYTF.

The CDR3 spells CASSLTQTNYGYTF. CDR3 DNA: TGTGCCAGCAGCTTGACACAAACTAACTATGGCTACACCTTC. The chain couples TRBV5-4 to TRBJ1-2, with D unclear. The germline V gene has CDR1 SGHNT and CDR2 YYREEE (reference sequence). The V and J ends lost 1 base and 0 bases respectively, with 7 bases between them. The CDR3 sequence is 14 residues long.

The chain joins TRBV4-3 to TRBJ2-7; 8 bases are a match to TRBD2. J lost 4 bases, V lost 4 bases, and 9 bases had no gene match. The CDR3 runs to 15 residues. Germline V gene sequence: CDR1 LGHNA, CDR2 YSLEER. In nucleotides, the CDR3 is TGCGCCAGCAGCCCCCGGGTAGCGGGAACGTACGAGCAGTACTTC. It encodes CASSPRVAGTYEQYF.

The chain combines TRBV2 with TRBJ2-3; TRBD2 might be the D (6 bases). This CDR3 has 13 amino acids. Trimming took off 6 bases at V and 4 bases at J, with 11 bases between the two ends. Germline assignment: CDR1 SNHLY and CDR2 FYNNEI. The CDR3 protein is CASRGGTADTQYF. The CDR3 DNA follows: TGTGCCAGCAGGGGCGGGACTGCAGATACGCAGTATTTT.

The rearrangement links TRBV4-1 to TRBJ1-2; perhaps TRBD1 as D (6 bases). CDR1 MGHRA and CDR2 YSYEKL come from the germline V gene. Trimming took off 3 bases at V and 1 base at J, with 12 bases between the two ends. This CDR3 spans 15 amino acids. The CDR3 sequence is CASSHPGTFNYGYTF. For the CDR3, the DNA is TGCGCCAGCAGCCACCCGGGGACATTTAACTATGGCTACACCTTC.

The chain is built from TRBV25-1 and TRBJ2-7, with D possibly matching TRBD2 (6 bases). This CDR3 comprises 16 residues. From germline, CDR1 is MGHDK and CDR2 SYGVNS. Trimming pared 4 bases from V and 2 bases from J, leaving 18 bases between. The CDR3 DNA follows: TGTGCCAGCAGTGCACCGGCAGGTTGGGGGGCCTACGAGCAGTACTTC. Translated, it gives CASSAPAGWGAYEQYF.

The CDR3 here is CASSTYSHYNEQFF. The CDR3 DNA reads TGTGCCAGCAGCACGTACTCGCACTACAATGAGCAGTTCTTC. The V call is TRBV5-6, the J call TRBJ2-1; unclear D gene. The V end was cut by 4 bases, the J end by 3 bases, with 11 bases between. Germline V gives CDR1 SGHDT, CDR2 YYEEEE. The CDR3 contains 14 residues.

This clone has only a few counts. The chain employs TRBV11-2 and TRBJ2-7; TRBD1 matches at 7 bases. The germline gives CDR1 SGHAT, CDR2 FQNNGV. The CDR3 runs 14 residues. With V trimmed by 4 bases and J by 3 bases, 6 bases remained unmatched. The CDR3 region has the DNA TGTGCCAGCAGCTCAAACCGGGACAGCTACGAGCAGTACTTC. Its protein product is CASSSNRDSYEQYF.

The gene calls are TRBV6-2 or TRBV6-3 and TRBJ2-5; D remains unclear. CDR3 length equals 14 residues. The V end was cut by 6 bases, the J end by 3 bases, with 14 bases between. Germline values: CDR1 MNHEY, CDR2 SVGEGT. The CDR3 bases are TGTGCCAGCAGCAGACTTAGCCCGAAAGAGACCCAGTACTTC. It codes for CASSRLSPKETQYF.

This chain connects TRBV12-3 or TRBV12-4 to TRBJ1-2; TRBD1 is a possible D gene (5 bases). This CDR3 comprises 13 residues. The germline V and J ends were trimmed by 6 bases and 8 bases, with 16 bases remaining between them. CDR3 bases: TGTGCCAGCAGGATCAGGGAGGTAGGAGGCTACACCTTC. This gives the protein CASRIREVGGYTF.

The CDR3 sequence is CSVEPDRITDTQYF. The CDR3 nucleotides read TGCAGCGTTGAACCGGACAGAATCACAGATACGCAGTATTTT. The V call is TRBV29-1, the J call TRBJ2-3; perhaps TRBD1 as D (6 bases). Trimming pared 2 bases from V and 2 bases from J, leaving 11 bases between. The germline gives CDR1 SQVTM, CDR2 ANQGSEA. The CDR3 is 14 residues long.

The chain uses TRBV2 and TRBJ1-5; 7 bases agree with TRBD1. This CDR3 spans 15 amino acids. Germline trimming cut 0 bases from V and 6 bases from J; bases unmatched to any gene: 5. From germline, CDR1 is SNHLY and CDR2 FYNNEI. The CDR3 protein is CASSEALQGGQPQHF. CDR3 sequence (DNA): TGTGCCAGCAGTGAAGCGCTTCAGGGGGGTCAGCCCCAGCATTTT.

This clone was observed once. This chain connects TRBV18 to TRBJ1-3, with unresolved D. The CDR3 totals 12 residues. V shed 6 bases and J shed 1 base, with 4 bases lying between them. Germline CDR1 is KGHSH and CDR2 is LQKENI. CDR3 region: CASSISGNTIYF. CDR3 nucleotides: TGTGCCAGCTCCATTTCTGGAAACACCATATATTTT.

This clone is a singleton in its sample. V gene TRBV7-9 combines with J gene TRBJ2-3; the match to TRBD2 covers 8 bases. V lost 5 bases and J lost 0; bases outside the gene matches: 4. This CDR3 is 15 amino acids long. The V gene's germline CDR1 is SEHNR and CDR2 FQNEAQ (reference sequence). CDR3 sequence (DNA): TGTGCCAGCAGCATATTAGCGGGGAGCACAGATACGCAGTATTTT. Protein: CASSILAGSTDTQYF.

The CDR3 region is CASSSRGHPWDSPLHF. The CDR3 nucleotides are TGTGCCAGCAGTTCTCGGGGACACCCATGGGATTCACCCCTCCACTTT. The chain recombines TRBV6-5 with TRBJ1-6, with a possible D match to TRBD1 (6 bases). V was cut by 4 bases and J by 8 bases, with 18 bases left in between. This CDR3 comprises 16 residues. CDR1 and CDR2 from the germline V gene are MNHEY and SVGAGI.